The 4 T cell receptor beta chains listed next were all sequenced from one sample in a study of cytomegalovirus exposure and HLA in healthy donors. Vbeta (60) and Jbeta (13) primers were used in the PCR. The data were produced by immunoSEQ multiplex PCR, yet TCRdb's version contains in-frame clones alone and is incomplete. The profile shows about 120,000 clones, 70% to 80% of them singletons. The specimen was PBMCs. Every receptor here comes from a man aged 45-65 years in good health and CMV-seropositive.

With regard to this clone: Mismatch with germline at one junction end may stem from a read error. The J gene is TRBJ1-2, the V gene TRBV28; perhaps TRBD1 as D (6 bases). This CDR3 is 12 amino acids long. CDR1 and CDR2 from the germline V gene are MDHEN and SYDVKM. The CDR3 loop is CAGSRQVYGYTF. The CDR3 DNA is TGTGCCGGCAGCCGACAGGTTTATGGCTACACCTTC.

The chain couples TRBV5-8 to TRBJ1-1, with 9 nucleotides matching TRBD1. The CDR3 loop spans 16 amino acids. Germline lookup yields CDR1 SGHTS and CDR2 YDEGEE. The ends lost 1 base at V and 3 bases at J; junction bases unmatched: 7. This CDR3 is CASSLWGTGQYTEAFF. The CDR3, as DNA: TGTGCCAGCAGCTTGTGGGGGACAGGGCAATACACTGAAGCTTTCTTT.

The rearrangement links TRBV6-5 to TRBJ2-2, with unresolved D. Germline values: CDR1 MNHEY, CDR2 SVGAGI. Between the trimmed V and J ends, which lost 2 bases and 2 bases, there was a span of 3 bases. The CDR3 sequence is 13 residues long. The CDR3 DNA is TGTGCCAGCAGTTACCTTAACACCGGGGAGCTGTTTTTT. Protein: CASSYLNTGELFF.

CDR3 coding DNA: TGTGCCATCAGTGAGTCGCTGCCCAGGCGACCCGGGGGTGGCTACACCTTC. Protein sequence: CAISESLPRRPGGGYTF. This chain links TRBV10-3 with TRBJ1-2; D is possibly TRBD1 (5 bases). Germline V CDR1 and CDR2: ENHRY, SYGVKD. V lost 0 bases, J lost 7 bases, and 21 bases lay in between. The CDR3 spans 17 residues.